Shown below are 3 T cell receptor beta chains from a single sample sequenced in a study of T cell responses to AZD1222 COVID-19 vaccine. Clones were read by immunoSEQ multiplex PCR, and TCRdb kept only the in-frame ones, dropping some. The repertoire holds some 120,000 clones, with 88% as singletons. Sequencing was performed on peripheral blood, taken 28 days after the second AZD1222 dose. The receptors come from an adult who received the AZD1222 COVID-19 vaccine.

A remark on this clone: Other DNA sequences in this specimen translate into the identical CDR3. The chain carries TRBV7-2 and TRBJ1-1, with D unresolved. Trimming shortened V by 4 bases and J by 1 base, and 7 bases separated the two germline ends. The CDR3 sequence is 13 residues long. Germline V gene data show CDR1 as SGHTA and CDR2 as FQGNSA. The CDR3 sequence is CASSSSGNTEAFF. In DNA form, the CDR3 reads TGTGCCAGCAGCTCCTCCGGGAACACTGAAGCTTTCTTT.

This sequence joins TRBV18 and TRBJ1-4; D gene unclear. Trimming left V 5 bases short and J 8 bases short, with 9 bases between. The CDR3 contains 12 residues. Germline V gives CDR1 KGHSH, CDR2 LQKENI. CDR3 region: CASSLNGEKLFF. In nucleotides, the CDR3 is TGTGCCAGCTCATTAAATGGGGAAAAACTGTTTTTT.

This clone was counted only a few times. The chain combines TRBV3-1 (or the pseudogene TRBV3-2) with TRBJ2-1; D uncertain. The length of the CDR3 is 14 residues. The V end lost 1 base, the J end lost 6 bases, and 10 bases lay between the germline ends. The germline V gene encodes CDR1 LGHDT and CDR2 YNNKEL (reference sequence). Here the CDR3 reads CASSQVGLLNEQFF. The CDR3, as DNA: TGTGCCAGCAGCCAAGTTGGCTTGCTCAATGAGCAGTTCTTC.